Following are 19 T cell receptor beta chains from one sample sequenced in a study of T cells in Graves' hyperthyroidism and ophthalmopathy. What was amplified from RNA transcripts were TCR beta CDR3 regions. First-round RT-PCR with HTBI primers amplified the TCR CDR3 region. TCRdb used MiXCR to reprocess the multiplex PCR reads, holding one entry per CDR3 protein. Of around 340,000 distinct CDR3 sequences in the sample, roughly 18% were seen once. The sequenced sample consisted of blood. The receptors here all came from a woman between 50 and 59 years old with Graves' hyperthyroidism.

This clonotype has only a few counts. The chain carries TRBV27 and TRBJ1-6, with D perhaps TRBD1 (5 bases). Germline V lookup: CDR1 MNHEY, CDR2 SMNVEV (reference sequence). This CDR3 has 11 amino acids. V lost 6 bases and J 14 bases, leaving 11 bases between the germline ends. Written as DNA, the CDR3 is TGTGCCAGCAGCGAGGGACTTTCCCTCCACTTT. Translating gives CASSEGLSLHF.

This clonotype was observed at least ten times. The chain uses TRBV13 and TRBJ1-1; D remains ambiguous. The ends were cut back, 0 bases at V and 8 bases at J, with 10 bases in the middle. CDR3 size: 13 residues. Germline V CDR1 and CDR2: PRHDT, FYEKMQ (reference sequence). CDR3 nucleotide sequence: TGTGCCAGCAGCTTAGGCCTATATGGGGAAGCTTTCTTT. As protein: CASSLGLYGEAFF.

This clonotype was seen a few times. The V and J genes are TRBV15 and TRBJ2-1; TRBD2 aligns across 13 bases. The CDR3 covers 17 residues. The J segment lost 8 bases and the V segment lost 1 base, leaving 8 bases of the junction unmatched. Germline V gene lookup returns CDR1 LNHNV and CDR2 YYDKDF (reference sequence). The CDR3 reads CATSRGAGTSGDHEQFF. The CDR3 coding sequence is TGTGCCACCAGCAGAGGGGCCGGGACTAGCGGGGACCATGAGCAGTTCTTC.

Ten or more counts support this clonotype. The chain employs TRBV20-1 and TRBJ2-1; D is ambiguous. V gave up 5 bases and J gave up 10 bases, with 9 bases separating them. This CDR3 comprises 10 residues. Germline V lookup: CDR1 DFQATT, CDR2 SNEGSKA (reference sequence). The DNA for the CDR3 is TGCAGTGCTCCCGGGTGGGAGCAGTTCTTC. This codes for CSAPGWEQFF.

This clonotype was detected a few times. J is TRBJ2-5 and V is TRBV14, with D possibly TRBD1 on 5 matching bases. The CDR3 runs 15 residues. From germline, CDR1 is SGHDN and CDR2 FVKESK. The ends were cut back, 4 bases at V and 2 bases at J, with 14 bases in the middle. The CDR3, as DNA: TGTGCCAGCAGCCCGCTCCAGGGAACTCAAGAGACCCAGTACTTC. Protein product: CASSPLQGTQETQYF. The full variable domain, with the rest looked up from reference TRBV14 and TRBJ2-5, is EAGVTQFPSHSVIEKGQTVTLRCDPISGHDNLYWYRRVMGKEIKFLLHFVKESKQDESGMPNNRFLAERTGGTYSTLKVQPAELEDSGVYFCASSPLQGTQETQYFGPGTRLLVL.

This clonotype has a handful of counts. This chain uses TRBV19 with TRBJ2-2; 11 bases are a match to TRBD1. This CDR3 spans 24 amino acids. CDR1 LNHDA and CDR2 SQIVND come from the germline V gene (reference sequence). The V gene end was trimmed by 7 bases and the J gene end by 0 bases; junction bases not matched to a gene: 28. The CDR3 DNA is TGTGCCAGTAAAGGGACACCGGGACAGGGGGGGTTGGGCGAGGGGACGACGAACACCGGGGAGCTGTTTTTT. Translated, it gives CASKGTPGQGGLGEGTTNTGELFF.

The chain joins TRBV12-3 or TRBV12-4 to TRBJ1-2, with 7 bases fitting TRBD1. This CDR3 spans 13 amino acids. With 5 bases clipped from V and 7 bases from J, the junction kept 7 bases outside the gene matches. CDR3 in amino acids: CASSPTGEGGYTF. CDR3 nucleotide sequence: TGTGCCAGCAGTCCTACAGGGGAGGGTGGCTACACCTTC.

As regards this clonotype: Sequence at one end of the junction differs from germline and may be a read error. CDR3 sequence: CASGLGVRGGEQFF. CDR3 in DNA: TGTGCCAGCGGTTTAGGAGTAAGGGGGGGGGAGCAGTTCTTC. V usage is TRBV27 and J usage is TRBJ2-1; D might be TRBD2 (7 bases). The CDR3 extends over 14 amino acids. Germline lookup yields CDR1 MNHEY and CDR2 SMNVEV (reference sequence).

The rearrangement joins TRBV5-1 to TRBJ1-2; 7 bases agree with TRBD1. The CDR3 runs 17 residues. V lost 4 bases to trimming and J lost 4 bases; unmatched junction nucleotides: 16. The germline gives CDR1 SGHRS, CDR2 YFSETQ. The CDR3 nucleotides are TGCGCCAGCAGCATGATTCCTACCGGGACAGCCTTCTATGGCTACACCTTC. As protein: CASSMIPTGTAFYGYTF.

The J gene is TRBJ2-5, the V gene TRBV20-1; D gene uncertain. This CDR3 is built from 11 residues. Germline lookup yields CDR1 DFQATT and CDR2 SNEGSKA (reference sequence). The germline V and J ends were trimmed by 0 bases and 4 bases, with 3 bases remaining between them. The CDR3 DNA follows: TGCAGTGCTAGAGAGGTAGAGACCCAGTACTTC. It codes for CSAREVETQYF.

This clonotype was observed many times. This CDR3 reads CASSFSLSEAFF. CDR3 nucleotide sequence: TGTGCCAGCAGTTTCTCCCTCTCCGAAGCTTTCTTT. This chain connects TRBV28 to TRBJ1-1; D gene unclear. Germline CDR1 is MDHEN and CDR2 is SYDVKM. The V end lost 3 bases, the J end lost 8 bases, and 10 bases lay between the germline ends. The CDR3 totals 12 residues.

This clonotype was counted many times. The V gene is TRBV28, the J gene TRBJ2-5, with unresolved D. The CDR3 totals 15 residues. CDR1 is MDHEN and CDR2 is SYDVKM in the germline V gene. V shed 3 bases and J shed 2 bases, with 13 bases lying between them. CDR3 protein: CASSFGRDPQETQYF. CDR3 nucleotide sequence: TGTGCCAGCAGTTTCGGAAGGGATCCACAAGAGACCCAGTACTTC.

This clonotype has ten or more counts. The rearrangement links TRBV18 to TRBJ1-1; unclear D gene. This CDR3 region has 15 residues. Germline V gene sequence: CDR1 KGHSH, CDR2 LQKENI. V gave up 5 bases and J gave up 1 base, with 14 bases separating them. This CDR3 reads CASSLQLPGNTEAFF. CDR3 sequence (DNA): TGTGCCAGCTCATTGCAATTACCCGGGAACACTGAAGCTTTCTTT.

V gene TRBV11-2 combines with J gene TRBJ1-3; no clear D gene. Germline-derived CDR1 and CDR2 are SGHAT and FQNNGV. The CDR3 is made up of 17 amino acids. Trimming stripped 5 bases from V and 8 bases from J, with 25 bases between. The CDR3 bases are TGTGCCAGCAGCCCGACAAGCAGGATTTTCGGGGTATACACCATATATTTT. Translation gives CASSPTSRIFGVYTIYF.

V gene TRBV6-1 combines with J gene TRBJ2-7; D assignment may be TRBD1 or TRBD2 (5 bases each). The germline gives CDR1 MNHNS, CDR2 SASEGT. The CDR3 is 14 amino acids. V was shortened by 5 bases and J by 2 bases, with 13 bases between the two germline ends. The CDR3 is CASSYEGRTYEQYV. The CDR3 DNA follows: TGTGCCAGCAGTTACGAGGGACGGACCTACGAGCAGTACGTC.

This clonotype was recorded many times. V gene TRBV18 combines with J gene TRBJ1-4; unclear D gene. CDR3 size: 13 residues. The germline CDR1 and CDR2 sequences are KGHSH and LQKENI. V dropped 3 bases and J dropped 6 bases, with 8 bases sitting between them. The CDR3 region is CASSPGSDEKLFF. The CDR3 DNA sequence: TGTGCCAGCTCACCGGGGTCAGATGAAAAACTGTTTTTT.

This clonotype was seen many times. The CDR3 DNA sequence: TGTGCCAGCACTACTCCGGGGGGCGGGGAGCAGTTCTTC. This sequence encodes CASTTPGGGEQFF. The gene calls are TRBV28 and TRBJ2-1; tentative D call: TRBD2 (7 bases). Per germline, CDR1 MDHEN and CDR2 SYDVKM. Trimming left V 7 bases short and J 10 bases short, with 17 bases between. This CDR3 has 13 amino acids.

The chain recombines TRBV12-5 with TRBJ2-1, with 15 positions matching TRBD2. CDR1 LGHNT and CDR2 FRNRAP come from the germline V gene. The V segment lost 2 bases and the J segment 9 bases; nucleotides outside the gene matches: 2. This CDR3 region has 15 residues. The CDR3 spells CASGLMGLAGGEQFF. As DNA, the CDR3 is TGTGCTAGTGGTTTGATGGGACTAGCGGGAGGTGAGCAGTTCTTC.

This clonotype has a count of ten or more. The rearrangement links TRBV3-1 to TRBJ1-4; a weak D match, TRBD1 (5 bases). Germline CDR1 is LGHDT and CDR2 is YNNKEL (reference sequence). Trimming cost V 3 bases and J 6 bases, with 11 bases left between them. This CDR3 is built from 14 residues. The CDR3 DNA sequence: TGTGCCAGCAGCCATCGTGGGGGGGATGAAAAACTGTTTTTT. The encoded protein is CASSHRGGDEKLFF.